Presented here are 10 T cell receptor beta chains from one specimen sequenced in a study of T-cell reconstitution after alpha-beta-depleted transplantation in children. Preparation of the TCRbeta library used unique molecular identifiers. In TCRdb, the PCR reads were re-called with MiXCR into one record per CDR3 protein. This sample has nearly 250,000 distinct CDR3 sequences; just under 8.5% occur once, and the top ten carry less than 8%. Sequenced here: PBMCs, mostly from graft donor cells, sampled 180 days after TCRalphabeta/CD19-depleted stem cell transplant. These receptors were collected from a male patient aged 10 to 17 who had a stem cell transplant for acute lymphoblastic leukemia, so the T cells may come from the graft donor.

To note about this clonotype: Given a much more abundant clone one base away, this may be a read error. This chain links TRBV27 with TRBJ2-3; TRBD1 might be the D (6 bases). CDR3 length: 16 amino acids. Germline lookup yields CDR1 MNHEY and CDR2 SMNVEV (reference sequence). Trimming cost V 4 bases and J 7 bases, with 21 bases left between them. CDR3 loop: CASSSNLGALRYTQYF. The CDR3 DNA reads TGTGCCAGCAGTTCCAATCTGGGGGCGCTTCGTTATACGCAGTATTTT.

This clonotype was recorded many times. The rearrangement links TRBV7-8 to TRBJ2-5; no clear D. Germline CDR1 is SGHVS and CDR2 is FQNEAQ. The CDR3 contains 14 residues. The ends were cut back, 3 bases at V and 0 bases at J, with 8 bases in the middle. The CDR3 DNA sequence: TGTGCCAGCAGCTTGCAGCGATACCAAGAGACCCAGTACTTC. Translation gives CASSLQRYQETQYF.

The genes are TRBV13 and TRBJ1-1, with TRBD1 as a possible D gene (6 bases). CDR1 and CDR2 (germline): PRHDT, FYEKMQ (reference sequence). The CDR3 runs 14 residues. V was cut by 5 bases and J by 4 bases, with 14 bases left in between. The CDR3 sequence is CASSPGHLCTEAFF. The CDR3 bases are TGTGCCAGCAGCCCGGGACACCTGTGCACTGAAGCTTTCTTT.

This clonotype was observed at least ten times. The rearrangement joins TRBV10-3 to TRBJ1-3, with D uncertain. Germline V gene data show CDR1 as ENHRY and CDR2 as SYGVKD. Trimming removed 6 bases from V and 0 bases from J, with 9 bases in between. The length of the CDR3 is 14 residues. The CDR3 DNA is TGTGCCATCAGAGAAGGCCGCTCTGGAAACACCATATATTTT. Translation: CAIREGRSGNTIYF.

This clonotype was picked up many times. One end of the junction is discordant with germline, which a read error may explain. The CDR3 nucleotides read TGTGCCAGCAGCACTGACAGGTCGGGACGACACTTC. It codes for CASSTDRSGRHF. The chain joins TRBV3-1 to TRBJ2-7, with D possibly TRBD1 on 6 matching bases. The CDR3 consists of 12 residues. Germline V gene sequence: CDR1 LGHDT, CDR2 YNNKEL (reference sequence).

This clonotype was seen repeatedly, ten times or more. J is TRBJ2-5 and V is TRBV4-3; D call uncertain. Between the trimmed V and J ends, which lost 0 bases and 1 base, there was a span of 9 bases. The CDR3 is made up of 15 amino acids. Germline CDR1 LGHNA, CDR2 YSLEER. The CDR3 loop is CASSQDPRIQETQYF. Written as DNA, the CDR3 is TGCGCCAGCAGCCAAGATCCGAGGATCCAAGAGACCCAGTACTTC.

This clonotype came up many times. The chain is built from TRBV12-3 or TRBV12-4 and TRBJ2-2, with D tentatively TRBD2 (6 bases). V dropped 8 bases and J dropped 1 base, with 11 bases sitting between them. The length of the CDR3 is 14 residues. In nucleotides, the CDR3 is TGTGCCAGCCGAGCGGGTCGGAACACCGGGGAGCTGTTTTTT. It yields the protein CASRAGRNTGELFF.

This clonotype was seen at least ten times. V gene TRBV6-5 combines with J gene TRBJ2-7, with TRBD1 matching 10 bases. Germline CDR1 is MNHEY and CDR2 is SVGAGI. The CDR3 loop spans 14 amino acids. The junction had 8 bases not matched to a gene; V was cut back by 0 bases and J by 12 bases. As DNA, the CDR3 is TGTGCCAGCAGTTACTCCGACAGGGGGCGAGGGCTGTACTTC. Its translation: CASSYSDRGRGLYF.

The table lists this clonotype with many counts. The chain recombines TRBV3-1 with TRBJ1-2, with a tentative D call TRBD1 (6 bases). Deletions cut 4 bases from V and 7 bases from J, with 7 bases between. The CDR3 spans 11 residues. The V gene's germline CDR1 is LGHDT and CDR2 YNNKEL (reference sequence). The CDR3 protein is CASSPRGGYTF. In DNA, the CDR3 is TGTGCCAGCAGCCCCAGGGGTGGCTACACCTTC. Full variable domain (rest looked up from reference TRBV3-1 and TRBJ1-2): DTAVSQTPKYLVTQMGNDKSIKCEQNLGHDTMYWYKQDSKKFLKIMFSYNNKELIINETVPNRFSPKSPDKAHLNLHINSLELGDSAVYFCASSPRGGYTFGSGTRLTVV.

This clonotype was counted at least ten times. The V gene is TRBV20-1, the J gene TRBJ2-7, with 12 bases that match TRBD2. V shed 4 bases and J 6 bases; nucleotides not matched to a gene: 4. CDR3 length: 13 amino acids. Germline assignment: CDR1 DFQATT and CDR2 SNEGSKA (reference sequence). The CDR3 coding sequence is TGCAGTGCTACTAGCGGGAGGGCCGGCGAGCAGTACTTC. Its translation is CSATSGRAGEQYF.